What follows describes a single T cell receptor (beta chain). What it recognizes is unknown. With V trimmed by 5 bases and J by 0 bases, 5 bases remained unmatched. CDR3 size: 16 residues. The V gene's germline CDR1 is SGHTA and CDR2 FQGTGA. These data are taken from a study of identical twins. Overall study results and limits: Interpretation of the results relied on cross-sectional statistical analysis and not on following the same donors. In cord blood, abundant beta clonotypes had fewer insertions; memory showed no trend.

A universal primer site was incorporated via template switching, and the cDNA contained unique molecular identifiers. Using its own MiXCR run on the 5' RACE reads, TCRdb lists one record per CDR3 protein. The profile shows around 370,000 distinct CDR3 sequences, 9% of them singletons. The source material was naive T cells sorted from blood. The TCR was taken from a woman in her 50s in good health. This chain joins TRBV7-3 and TRBJ2-3; 10 positions match TRBD2. In DNA, the CDR3 is TGTGCCAGCAGCCCTTCTAGCGGGAGTAGCACAGATACGCAGTATTTT. This gives the protein CASSPSSGSSTDTQYF.